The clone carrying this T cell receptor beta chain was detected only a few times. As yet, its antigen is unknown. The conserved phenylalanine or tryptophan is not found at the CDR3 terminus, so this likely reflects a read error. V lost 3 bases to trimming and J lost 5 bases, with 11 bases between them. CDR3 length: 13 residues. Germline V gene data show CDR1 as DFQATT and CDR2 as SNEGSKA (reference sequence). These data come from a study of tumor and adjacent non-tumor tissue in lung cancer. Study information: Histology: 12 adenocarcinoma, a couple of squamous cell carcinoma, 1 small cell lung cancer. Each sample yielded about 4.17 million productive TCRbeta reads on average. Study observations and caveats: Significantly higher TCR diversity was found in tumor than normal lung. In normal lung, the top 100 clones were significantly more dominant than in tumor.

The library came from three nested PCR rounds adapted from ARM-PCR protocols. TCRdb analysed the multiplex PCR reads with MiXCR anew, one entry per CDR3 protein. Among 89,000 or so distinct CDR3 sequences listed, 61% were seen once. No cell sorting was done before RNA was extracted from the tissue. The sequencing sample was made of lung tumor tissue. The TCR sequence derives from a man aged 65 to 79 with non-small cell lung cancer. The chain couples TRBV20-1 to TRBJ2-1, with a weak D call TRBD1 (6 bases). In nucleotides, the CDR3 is TGCAGTGCTAGCGACAGGATTAACAATGAGCAGTTCATC. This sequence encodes CSASDRINNEQFI.